This is a list of T cell receptor beta chains from one sample in a study of blood T cell repertoires in COVID-19. Clones were read by immunoSEQ multiplex PCR, and TCRdb kept only the in-frame ones, dropping some. The sample has some 38,000 clones, around 80% seen once; the top ten hold 9% to 10%. The sample comprised peripheral blood. The receptors come from a man between 60 and 75 years old in a cohort sampled during active COVID-19. The CDR3 runs from the conserved cysteine through the conserved F or W. D genes are given only for firm matches. Expanded clones are given a class, and other clones once, few, many or no size at all.

j_gene | abundance | len | d_gene | v_gene | CDR3aa | CDR3nt
TRBJ2-3 | . | 17 | . | TRBV21-1 | CASSKGGSGRRTDTQYF | TGTGCCAGCAGCAAAGGGGGCAGCGGGAGGCGCACAGATACGCAGTATTTT
TRBJ1-1 | . | 15 | . | TRBV11-3 | CASSFNSDGNTEAFF | TGTGCCAGCAGCTTCAACAGTGACGGGAACACTGAAGCTTTCTTT
TRBJ1-1 | . | 12 | . | TRBV7-9 | CASSMDYTEAFF | TGTGCCAGCAGTATGGACTACACTGAAGCTTTCTTT
TRBJ1-5 | . | 16 | . | TRBV7-8 | CATIPRGVSGEQPQHF | TGTGCCACCATCCCCCGGGGGGTTTCCGGGGAACAGCCCCAGCATTTT
TRBJ2-7 | . | 16 | TRBD2 | TRBV7-9 | CASSSSTAGGHREQYF | TGTGCCAGCAGCTCTTCCACCGCGGGGGGCCATCGGGAGCAGTACTTC
TRBJ2-7 | . | 15 | TRBD2 | TRBV7-2 | CASSIASGGDYEQYF | TGTGCCAGCAGCATCGCTAGCGGGGGGGACTACGAGCAGTACTTC
TRBJ1-6 | . | 13 | . | TRBV30 | CAWTGSYNSPLHF | TGTGCCTGGACAGGGTCGTATAATTCACCCCTCCACTTT
TRBJ1-2 | few | 15 | TRBD1 | TRBV7-8 | CASSLLPTGRYGYTF | TGTGCCAGCAGCCTCCTCCCGACAGGGCGCTATGGCTACACCTTC
TRBJ2-6 | . | 16 | TRBD1 | TRBV2 | CASSQGQSSGANVLTF | TGTGCCAGCAGCCAGGGACAGAGCTCTGGGGCCAACGTCCTGACTTTC
TRBJ1-2 | . | 15 | TRBD1 | TRBV28 | CASSSGTGAGYGYTF | TGTGCCAGCAGCTCCGGGACAGGGGCTGGCTATGGCTACACCTTC
TRBJ2-5 | . | 13 | . | TRBV24-1 | CATSDPRVETQYF | TGTGCCACCAGTGACCCGAGGGTAGAGACCCAGTACTTC
TRBJ2-5 | few | 14 | . | TRBV28 | CASSLALFFETQYF | TGTGCCAGCAGTTTAGCCCTATTCTTCGAGACCCAGTACTTC
TRBJ1-1 | . | 13 | . | TRBV28 | CASSSRTNTEAFF | TGTGCCAGCAGTTCGCGTACGAACACTGAAGCTTTCTTT
TRBJ1-2 | . | 15 | . | TRBV4-1 | CASSQGYQRDYGYTF | TGCGCCAGCAGCCAAGGGTATCAGCGCGACTATGGCTACACCTTC
TRBJ2-4 | . | 14 | . | TRBV6-6 | CASNPTEAKNIQYF | TGTGCCAGCAACCCAACTGAAGCCAAAAACATTCAGTACTTC
TRBJ1-5 | . | 13 | . | TRBV7-2 | CASSPTVVQPQHF | TGTGCCAGCAGCCCGACAGTTGTGCAGCCCCAGCATTTT
TRBJ2-7 | few | 13 | . | TRBV27 | CASSLWGGREQYF | TGTGCCAGCAGTTTGTGGGGGGGCCGTGAGCAGTACTTC
TRBJ1-1 | . | 12 | TRBD1 | TRBV6-6 | CASNIGTAEAFF | TGTGCCAGCAACATTGGGACAGCTGAAGCTTTCTTT
TRBJ1-3 | . | 14 | . | TRBV6-5 | CASKAGESGNTIYF | TGTGCCAGCAAAGCAGGGGAGTCTGGAAACACCATATATTTT
TRBJ2-7 | once | 15 | . | TRBV18 | CASSPPGGVGYEQYF | TGTGCCAGCTCACCCCCAGGAGGAGTGGGCTACGAGCAGTACTTC
TRBJ2-4 | . | 14 | . | TRBV6-5 | CASNPTEAKNIQYF | TGTGCCAGCAACCCAACTGAAGCCAAAAACATTCAGTACTTC
TRBJ1-6 | . | 15 | . | TRBV5-5 | CASSWAMSYNSPLHF | TGTGCCAGCAGCTGGGCGATGTCCTATAATTCACCCCTCCACTTT
TRBJ2-3 | . | 10 | . | TRBV28 | CASSLDTQYF | TGTGCCAGCAGTCTAGATACGCAGTATTTT
TRBJ1-3 | . | 16 | . | TRBV20-1 | CSASQLGRDSGNTIYF | TGCAGTGCCAGTCAATTAGGCAGGGACTCTGGAAACACCATATATTTT
TRBJ2-5 | . | 15 | TRBD1 | TRBV28 | CASSSPGTAKETQYF | TGTGCCAGCAGTTCACCCGGGACAGCAAAAGAGACCCAGTACTTC
TRBJ2-2 | . | 16 | . | TRBV10-3 | CAISDSGTRYTGELFF | TGTGCCATCAGTGATTCCGGGACACGATACACCGGGGAGCTGTTTTTT
TRBJ2-5 | few | 15 | TRBD2 | TRBV5-4 | CASSLSGGAWETQYF | TGTGCCAGCAGCTTGAGCGGGGGGGCCTGGGAGACCCAGTACTTC
TRBJ1-4 | few | 14 | . | TRBV5-1 | CASSLGAGNEKLFF | TGCGCCAGCAGCTTGGGAGCAGGGAATGAAAAACTGTTTTTT
TRBJ2-3 | once | 13 | TRBD2 | TRBV24-1 | CATEAGTTDTQYF | TGTGCCACCGAAGCGGGGACGACAGATACGCAGTATTTT
TRBJ2-3 | . | 16 | . | TRBV4-2 | CASSSPRDSGTDTQYF | TGTGCCAGCAGCAGTCCCCGGGACTCTGGCACAGATACGCAGTATTTT
TRBJ1-5 | . | 18 | TRBD1 | TRBV11-2 | CASSLGDRGPYSNQPQHF | TGTGCCAGCAGCTTAGGTGACAGGGGACCATATAGCAATCAGCCCCAGCATTTT
TRBJ2-7 | . | 15 | . | TRBV29-1 | CSVELSGGGQYEQYF | TGCAGCGTCGAACTCTCTGGGGGCGGCCAATACGAGCAGTACTTC
TRBJ1-6 | once | 15 | . | TRBV4-1 | CASSQERAGREPLHF | TGCGCCAGCAGCCAAGAAAGAGCAGGGCGTGAACCCCTCCACTTT
TRBJ1-4 | . | 16 | . | TRBV28 | CASSPLRGGTNEKLFF | TGTGCCAGCAGCCCCCTCAGGGGAGGGACTAATGAAAAACTGTTTTTT
TRBJ1-5 | . | 14 | . | TRBV11-3 | CAGESTEFNQPQHF | TGTGCCGGAGAATCGACAGAGTTCAATCAGCCCCAGCATTTT
TRBJ1-4 | . | 15 | TRBD1 | TRBV27 | CASSSPGQGNEKLFF | TGTGCCAGCAGTTCCCCGGGACAGGGAAATGAAAAACTGTTTTTT
TRBJ2-2 | . | 18 | TRBD1 | TRBV5-4 | CASSLRSGRDRGHGELFF | TGTGCCAGCAGCTTGAGATCGGGTCGCGACAGGGGGCATGGGGAGCTGTTTTTT
TRBJ1-2 | . | 17 | . | TRBV3-1/TRBV3-2 | CASSQNRLARTVYGYTF | TGTGCCAGCAGCCAAAATCGGTTGGCCAGGACAGTATATGGCTACACCTTC
TRBJ2-7 | few | 12 | TRBD1 | TRBV29-1 | CSVRDRALEQYF | TGCAGCGTTCGGGACAGGGCACTCGAGCAGTACTTC
TRBJ2-3 | . | 15 | . | TRBV5-5 | CASSTSPGVTDTQYF | TGTGCCAGCAGCACCTCTCCCGGGGTCACAGATACGCAGTATTTT
TRBJ1-6 | once | 14 | . | TRBV25-1 | CASSEGAHNSPLHF | TGTGCCAGCAGTGAGGGGGCTCATAATTCACCCCTCCACTTT
TRBJ1-3 | . | 15 | . | TRBV7-9 | CASSLEGAVGNTIYF | TGTGCCAGCAGCTTAGAAGGGGCGGTCGGAAACACCATATATTTT
TRBJ2-3 | . | 15 | . | TRBV5-1 | CASSGAALSTDTQYF | TGCGCCAGCTCGGGAGCGGCCCTTAGCACAGATACGCAGTATTTT
TRBJ1-1 | . | 14 | . | TRBV2 | CASIGQHGITEAFF | TGTGCCAGCATTGGACAGCACGGAATCACTGAAGCTTTCTTT
TRBJ2-2 | . | 12 | . | TRBV19 | CASPSWTGELFF | TGTGCCAGTCCGAGTTGGACCGGGGAGCTGTTTTTT
TRBJ2-2 | few | 16 | . | TRBV18 | CASSPPGGASGGELFF | TGTGCCAGCTCACCTCCTGGAGGGGCTAGTGGCGGGGAGCTGTTTTTT
TRBJ1-1 | once | 13 | . | TRBV2 | CASSDWGDTEAFF | TGTGCCAGCAGTGATTGGGGGGACACTGAAGCTTTCTTT
TRBJ1-1 | . | 16 | TRBD1 | TRBV7-8 | CASSRDRGLEITEAFF | TGTGCCAGCAGCCGGGACAGGGGGCTTGAGATCACTGAAGCTTTCTTT